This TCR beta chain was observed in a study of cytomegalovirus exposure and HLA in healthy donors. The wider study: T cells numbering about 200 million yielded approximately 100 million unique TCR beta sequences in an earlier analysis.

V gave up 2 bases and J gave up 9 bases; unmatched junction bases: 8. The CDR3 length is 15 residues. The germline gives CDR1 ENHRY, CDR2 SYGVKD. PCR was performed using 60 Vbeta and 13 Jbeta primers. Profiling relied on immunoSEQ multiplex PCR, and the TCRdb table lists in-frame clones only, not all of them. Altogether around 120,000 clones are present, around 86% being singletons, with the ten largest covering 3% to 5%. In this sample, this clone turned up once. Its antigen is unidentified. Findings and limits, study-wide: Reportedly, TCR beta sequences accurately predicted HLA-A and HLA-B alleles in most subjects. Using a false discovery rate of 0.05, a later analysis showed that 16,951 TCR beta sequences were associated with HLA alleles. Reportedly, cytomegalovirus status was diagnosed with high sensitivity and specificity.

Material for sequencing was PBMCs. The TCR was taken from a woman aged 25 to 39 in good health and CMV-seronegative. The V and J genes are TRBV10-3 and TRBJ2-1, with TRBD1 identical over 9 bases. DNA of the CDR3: TGTGCCATCAGTGAGCCGGGACAGGGTGATTCTGAGCAGTTCTTC. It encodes CAISEPGQGDSEQFF.